These 14 T cell receptor beta chains were all obtained from the same sample, sequenced in a study of vaccination and CD4 T cells after COVID-19. Sequencing of cultured CD4+ T cell DNA used the Oncomine TCR Beta short-read assay. Using its own MiXCR run on the PCR reads, TCRdb lists one record per CDR3 protein. The sample shows about 21,000 distinct CDR3 sequences, approximately 40% of them seen only once. Time point: late sampling 161 to 241 days after vaccination in a few convalescent patients. Treatment meaning: roughly nine-day PBMC culture with coronavirus spike peptide pools or control peptides (ViraFEST assay). Antigens for these TCRs are unknown. The sample in question was CD4+ T cells from blood, cultured in vitro, obtained about 7 months after SARS-CoV-2 vaccination. Receptors originate from a human donor who had recovered from COVID-19.

This CDR3 is CASSYRQSSYNSPLHF. The DNA for the CDR3 is TGTGCCAGCAGTTATAGGCAGAGCTCCTATAATTCACCCCTCCACTTT. The rearrangement uses TRBV6-5 and TRBJ1-6; D unclear. The CDR3 is 16 amino acids. The V gene's germline CDR1 is MNHEY and CDR2 SVGAGI. The V end was cut by 3 bases, the J end by 0 bases, with 9 bases between.

The V and J genes are TRBV5-4 and TRBJ2-7; tentatively, D is TRBD1 (6 bases). The CDR3 spans 15 residues. In germline, CDR1 is SGHNT, CDR2 YYREEE (reference sequence). V was trimmed by 0 bases and J by 0 bases, leaving 10 bases between them. CDR3 sequence: CASSLGQDSSYEQYF. CDR3 DNA sequence: TGTGCCAGCAGCTTGGGACAGGATAGCTCCTACGAGCAGTACTTC.

In its sample, this clonotype was seen a few times. This chain connects TRBV20-1 to TRBJ2-3, with TRBD1 as a possible D gene (5 bases). Trimming took 2 bases from V and 3 from J, leaving 9 bases between them. CDR1 is DFQATT, CDR2 SNEGSKA, per germline (reference sequence). The CDR3 consists of 13 residues. The DNA for the CDR3 is TGCAGTGCTAGATCAGGGTTGACAGATACGCAGTATTTT. Amino acid sequence: CSARSGLTDTQYF.

This clonotype is medium-sized (0.01 to 0.1%) by share. Written as DNA, the CDR3 is TGCAGTGCTAGTAATCCGGACAGGGACGGTGAAGCTTTCTTT. It is translated as CSASNPDRDGEAFF. The rearrangement uses TRBV20-1 and TRBJ1-1, with 8 bases identical to TRBD1. Germline CDR1 reads DFQATT; CDR2 reads SNEGSKA (reference sequence). The CDR3 loop spans 14 amino acids. Trimming cost V 3 bases and J 7 bases; bases outside gene matches: 10.

The V gene is TRBV6-1, the J gene TRBJ2-3; 8 bases match TRBD2. CDR1 and CDR2 from the germline V gene are MNHNS and SASEGT. The trim removed 5 bases at V and 4 bases at J, leaving 5 bases unmatched. The CDR3 sequence is 14 residues long. The CDR3 sequence is CASSPAGAPDTQYF. The DNA of the CDR3 is TGTGCCAGCAGTCCAGCGGGAGCTCCAGATACGCAGTATTTT.

The CDR3 DNA reads TGTGCCAGCAGCCCGGGACAGGGCATTATTAGCAATCAGCCCCAGCATTTT. This sequence encodes CASSPGQGIISNQPQHF. J is TRBJ1-5 and V is TRBV7-2; TRBD1 aligns across 9 bases. V gave up 5 bases and J gave up 0 bases; unmatched junction bases: 8. The CDR3 totals 17 residues. Per germline, CDR1 SGHTA and CDR2 FQGNSA.

This clonotype has a handful of counts. The chain employs TRBV20-1 and TRBJ1-6; the match to TRBD1 covers 10 bases. The J segment lost 6 bases and the V segment lost 4 bases, leaving 6 bases of the junction unmatched. Germline CDR1 DFQATT, CDR2 SNEGSKA (reference sequence). There are 15 residues in the CDR3. In DNA, the CDR3 is TGCAGTGCTAAGCCCGACAGGGGGCGTAATTCACCCCTCCACTTT. This codes for CSAKPDRGRNSPLHF.

The V call is TRBV20-1, the J call TRBJ2-3; 15 bases match TRBD2. Germline CDR1 reads DFQATT; CDR2 reads SNEGSKA (reference sequence). V lost 0 bases, J lost 6 bases, and 1 base stayed unmatched. CDR3 length: 15 amino acids. CDR3 in amino acids: CSAREGTSGRDTQYF. CDR3 bases: TGCAGTGCTAGAGAGGGGACTAGCGGGAGGGATACGCAGTATTTT.

By sample share, this clonotype is medium-sized. The gene calls are TRBV20-1 and TRBJ1-6; 12 nucleotides align to TRBD1. Losses at the gene ends were 5 bases for V and 8 bases for J; bases not matched to a gene: 10. This CDR3 spans 16 amino acids. CDR1 and CDR2 (germline): DFQATT, SNEGSKA (reference sequence). The CDR3 coding sequence is TGCAGTGCTGACCCCGGGACAGGGGGCGGCGATTCACCCCTCCACTTT. Its translation is CSADPGTGGGDSPLHF.

J is TRBJ2-1 and V is TRBV6-1; 7 bases are a match to TRBD2. The CDR3 is 16 residues long. The germline CDR1 and CDR2 sequences are MNHNS and SASEGT. The V gene end was trimmed by 6 bases and the J gene end by 0 bases; junction bases not matched to a gene: 8. CDR3 sequence (DNA): TGTGCCAGCAGGGGCTGGGGCGGGAGCTCCTACAATGAGCAGTTCTTC. This sequence encodes CASRGWGGSSYNEQFF.

The chain is built from TRBV7-2 and TRBJ2-6, with D perhaps TRBD1 or TRBD2 (6 bases each). Looked up from germline, CDR1 is SGHTA and CDR2 is FQGNSA. V lost 1 base and J 1 base, leaving 14 bases between the germline ends. This CDR3 region has 18 residues. The CDR3 DNA is TGTGCCAGCAGCTTAGGACGCGGGACAAGTTCTGGGGCCAACGTCCTGACTTTC. It yields the protein CASSLGRGTSSGANVLTF.

This clonotype was counted a few times. The V gene is TRBV7-3, the J gene TRBJ2-5, with 7 bases fitting TRBD2. The CDR3 contains 13 residues. CDR1 and CDR2 from the germline V gene are SGHTA and FQGTGA. Trimming cost V 3 bases and J 4 bases; bases outside gene matches: 2. CDR3 DNA sequence: TGTGCCAGCAGCTTCGCTAGCGGAGAGACCCAGTACTTC. Translation: CASSFASGETQYF.

The V gene is TRBV4-3, the J gene TRBJ2-5, with D possibly being TRBD1 (6 bases). The CDR3 totals 15 residues. Germline CDR1 LGHNA, CDR2 YSLEER. V lost 2 bases, J lost 3 bases, and 13 bases lay in between. CDR3 coding DNA: TGCGCCAGCAGCCAAAGGGGGTCCGGGGAAGAGACCCAGTACTTC. Protein product: CASSQRGSGEETQYF.

This clonotype was detected only a few times. The chain couples TRBV7-2 to TRBJ1-6, with D possibly matching TRBD1 (6 bases). The CDR3 has 15 amino acids. V was clipped by 1 base and J by 12 bases, with 16 bases between them. Germline V CDR1 and CDR2: SGHTA, FQGNSA. For the CDR3, the DNA is TGTGCCAGCAGCTTAGGGGGGGCGCAATCCGGACCCCTCCACTTT. The encoded protein is CASSLGGAQSGPLHF. Full variable domain (outside the CDR3, taken from reference TRBV7-2 and TRBJ1-6): GAGVSQSPSNKVTEKGKDVELRCDPISGHTALYWYRQSLGQGLEFLIYFQGNSAPDKSGLPSDRFSAERTGGSVSTLTIQRTQQEDSAVYLCASSLGGAQSGPLHFGNGTRLTVT.